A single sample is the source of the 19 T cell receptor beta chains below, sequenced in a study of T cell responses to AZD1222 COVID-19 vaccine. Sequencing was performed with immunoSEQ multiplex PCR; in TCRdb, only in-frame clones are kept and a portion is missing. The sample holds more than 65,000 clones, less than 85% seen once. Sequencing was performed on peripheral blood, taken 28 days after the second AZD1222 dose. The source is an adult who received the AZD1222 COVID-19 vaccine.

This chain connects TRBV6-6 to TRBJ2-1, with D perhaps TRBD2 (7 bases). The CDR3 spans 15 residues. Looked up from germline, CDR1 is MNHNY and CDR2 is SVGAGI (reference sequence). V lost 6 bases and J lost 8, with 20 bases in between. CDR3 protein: CASSSQGRGDHEQFF. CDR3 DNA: TGTGCCAGCAGCAGCCAGGGGAGGGGAGATCATGAGCAGTTCTTC.

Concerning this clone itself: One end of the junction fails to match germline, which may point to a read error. The CDR3 coding sequence is TGTGCTAGCAGCCTACCTGAGAGGACAGAAACGAACACTGAAGCTTTCTTT. Its translation is CASSLPERTETNTEAFF. The J gene is TRBJ1-1, the V gene TRBV7-7, with D perhaps TRBD1 (6 bases). This CDR3 spans 17 amino acids. CDR1 and CDR2 (germline): SSHAT, FNYEAQ (reference sequence).

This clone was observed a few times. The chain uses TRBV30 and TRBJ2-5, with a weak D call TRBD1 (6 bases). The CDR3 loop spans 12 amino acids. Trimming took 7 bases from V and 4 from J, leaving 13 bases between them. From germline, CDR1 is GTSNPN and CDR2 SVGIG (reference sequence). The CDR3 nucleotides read TGTGCCTCCCAGGGGCAGAGAGAGACCCAGTACTTC. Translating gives CASQGQRETQYF.

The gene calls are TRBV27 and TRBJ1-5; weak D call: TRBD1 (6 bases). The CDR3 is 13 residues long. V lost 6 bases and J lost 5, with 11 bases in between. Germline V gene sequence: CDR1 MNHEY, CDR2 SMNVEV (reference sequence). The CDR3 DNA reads TGTGCCAGCAGAGAGGGGGGTCATCAGCCCCAGCATTTT. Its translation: CASREGGHQPQHF.

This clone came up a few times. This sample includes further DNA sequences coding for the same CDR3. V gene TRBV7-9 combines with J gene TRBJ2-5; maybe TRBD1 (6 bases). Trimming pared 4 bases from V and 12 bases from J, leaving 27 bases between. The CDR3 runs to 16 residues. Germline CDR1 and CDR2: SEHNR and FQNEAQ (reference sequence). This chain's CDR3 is CASSSPTLFQGLSEYF. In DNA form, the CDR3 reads TGTGCCAGCAGCTCCCCGACCCTCTTTCAGGGGCTCTCCGAGTACTTC.

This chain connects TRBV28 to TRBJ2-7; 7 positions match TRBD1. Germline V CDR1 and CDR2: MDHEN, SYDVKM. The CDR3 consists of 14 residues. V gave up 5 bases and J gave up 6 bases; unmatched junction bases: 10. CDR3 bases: TGTGCCAGCAGTCCACTCCGGACAGGCGGCGAGCAGTACTTC. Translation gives CASSPLRTGGEQYF.

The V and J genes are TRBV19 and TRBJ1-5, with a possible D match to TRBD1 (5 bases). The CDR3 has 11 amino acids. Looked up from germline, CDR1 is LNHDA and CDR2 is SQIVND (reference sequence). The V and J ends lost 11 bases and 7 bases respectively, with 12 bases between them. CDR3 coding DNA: TGTGCCGCGGGGGAGTTCCAGCCCCAGCATTTT. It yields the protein CAAGEFQPQHF.

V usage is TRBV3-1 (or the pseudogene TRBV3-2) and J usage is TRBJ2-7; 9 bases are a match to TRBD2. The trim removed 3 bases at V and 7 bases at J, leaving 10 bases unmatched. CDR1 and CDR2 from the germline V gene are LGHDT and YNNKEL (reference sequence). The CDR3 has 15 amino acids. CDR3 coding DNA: TGTGCCAGCAGCCAGATCGGAGCGGGGGGACGTGAGCAGTACTTC. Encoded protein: CASSQIGAGGREQYF.

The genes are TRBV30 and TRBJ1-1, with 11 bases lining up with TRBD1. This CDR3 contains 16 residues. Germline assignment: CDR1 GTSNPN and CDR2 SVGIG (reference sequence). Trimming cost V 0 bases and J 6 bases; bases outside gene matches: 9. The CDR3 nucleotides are TGTGCCTGGAGTGTAGGGACAGGGGGGGTAGTAGCTGAAGCTTTCTTT. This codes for CAWSVGTGGVVAEAFF. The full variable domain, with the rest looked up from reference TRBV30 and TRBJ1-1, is SQTIHQWPATLVQPVGSPLSLECTVEGTSNPNLYWYRQAAGRGLQLLFYSVGIGQISSEVPQNLSASRPQDRQFILSSKKLLLSDSGFYLCAWSVGTGGVVAEAFFGQGTRLTVV.

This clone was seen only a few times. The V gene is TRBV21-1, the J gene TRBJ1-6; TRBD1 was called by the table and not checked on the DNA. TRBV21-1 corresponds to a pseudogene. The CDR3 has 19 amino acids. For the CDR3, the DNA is TGTGCCAGCAGCAGGCCGGGACAGGGTGATAATTCCTATAATTCACCCCTCCACTTT. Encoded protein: CASSRPGQGDNSYNSPLHF.

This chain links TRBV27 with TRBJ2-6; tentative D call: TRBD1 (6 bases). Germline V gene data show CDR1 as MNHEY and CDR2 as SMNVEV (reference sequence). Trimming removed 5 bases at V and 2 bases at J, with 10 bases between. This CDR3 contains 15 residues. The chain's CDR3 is CASSRTGTGANVLTF. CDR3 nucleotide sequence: TGTGCCAGCAGTCGTACAGGGACTGGGGCCAACGTCCTGACTTTC.

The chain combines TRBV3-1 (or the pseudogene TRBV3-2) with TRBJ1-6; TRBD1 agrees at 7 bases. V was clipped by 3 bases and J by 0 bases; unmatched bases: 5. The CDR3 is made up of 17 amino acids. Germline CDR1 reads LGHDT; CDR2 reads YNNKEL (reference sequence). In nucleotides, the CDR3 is TGTGCCAGCAGCCATCTGACAGGGAGCTCCTATAATTCACCCCTCCACTTT. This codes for CASSHLTGSSYNSPLHF.

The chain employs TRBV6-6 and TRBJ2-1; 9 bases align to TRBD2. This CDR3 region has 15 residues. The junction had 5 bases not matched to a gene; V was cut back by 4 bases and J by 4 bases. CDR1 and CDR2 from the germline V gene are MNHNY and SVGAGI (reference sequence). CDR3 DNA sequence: TGTGCCAGCAGTTCCCACACTAGCGGGTACAATGAGCAGTTCTTC. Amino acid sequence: CASSSHTSGYNEQFF.

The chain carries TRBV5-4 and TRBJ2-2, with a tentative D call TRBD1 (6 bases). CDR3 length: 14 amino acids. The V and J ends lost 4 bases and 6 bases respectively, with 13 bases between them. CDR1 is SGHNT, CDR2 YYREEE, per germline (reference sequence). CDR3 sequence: CASSPDRTPGELFF. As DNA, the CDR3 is TGTGCCAGCAGCCCGGACAGAACACCCGGGGAGCTGTTTTTT. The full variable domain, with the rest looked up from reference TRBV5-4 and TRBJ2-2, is ETGVTQSPTHLIKTRGQQVTLRCSSQSGHNTVSWYQQALGQGPQFIFQYYREEENGRGNFPPRFSGLQFPNYSSELNVNALELDDSALYLCASSPDRTPGELFFGEGSRLTVL.

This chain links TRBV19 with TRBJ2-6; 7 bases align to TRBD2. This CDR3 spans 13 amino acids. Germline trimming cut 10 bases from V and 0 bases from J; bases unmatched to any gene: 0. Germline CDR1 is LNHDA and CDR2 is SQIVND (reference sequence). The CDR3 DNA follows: TGTGCCACGGGGGGCTCTGGGGCCAACGTCCTGACTTTC. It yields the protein CATGGSGANVLTF.

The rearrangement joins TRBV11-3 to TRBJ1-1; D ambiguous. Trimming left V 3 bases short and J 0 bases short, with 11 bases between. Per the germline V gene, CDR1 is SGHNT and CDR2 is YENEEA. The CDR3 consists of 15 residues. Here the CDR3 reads CASSFIRALNTEAFF. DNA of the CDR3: TGTGCCAGCAGCTTTATCCGGGCCCTGAACACTGAAGCTTTCTTT. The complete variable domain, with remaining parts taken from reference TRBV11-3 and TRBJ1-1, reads EAGVVQSPRYKIIEKKQPVAFWCNPISGHNTLYWYLQNLGQGPELLIRYENEEAVDDSQLPKDRFSAERLKGVDSTLKIQPAELGDSAVYLCASSFIRALNTEAFFGQGTRLTVV.

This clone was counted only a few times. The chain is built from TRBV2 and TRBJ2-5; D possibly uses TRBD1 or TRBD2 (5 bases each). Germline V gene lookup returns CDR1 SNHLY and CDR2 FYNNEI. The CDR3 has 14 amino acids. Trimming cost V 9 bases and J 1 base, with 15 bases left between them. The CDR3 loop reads CAREVYGAQETQYF. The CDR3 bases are TGTGCCAGAGAGGTTTACGGGGCCCAAGAGACCCAGTACTTC.

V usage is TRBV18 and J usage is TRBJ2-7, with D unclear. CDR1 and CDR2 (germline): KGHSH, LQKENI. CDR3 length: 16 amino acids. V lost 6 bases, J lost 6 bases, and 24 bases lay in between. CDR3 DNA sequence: TGTGCCAGCTCCCCCGTGGCTGCAGGCGGTCGCCGCGAGCAGTACTTC. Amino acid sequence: CASSPVAAGGRREQYF. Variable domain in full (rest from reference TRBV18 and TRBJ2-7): NAGVMQNPRHLVRRRGQEARLRCSPMKGHSHVYWYRQLPEEGLKFMVYLQKENIIDESGMPKERFSAEFPKEGPSILRIQQVVRGDSAAYFCASSPVAAGGRREQYFGPGTRLTVT.

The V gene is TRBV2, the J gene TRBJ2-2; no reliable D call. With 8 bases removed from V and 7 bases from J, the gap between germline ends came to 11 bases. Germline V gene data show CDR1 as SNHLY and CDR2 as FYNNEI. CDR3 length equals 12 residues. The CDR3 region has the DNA TGTGCCAGCGGACGGAGCTTCGGGGAGCTGTTTTTT. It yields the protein CASGRSFGELFF.